The sequence of this TCR beta chain was determined in a study of blood T cell repertoires in COVID-19. Study in general: From the United States, Italy and Spain came samples of acute and convalescent COVID-19. In each case, the material was cDNA or gDNA derived from T cells, B-cell-depleted T cells, or PBMCs.

During active infection, Seattle patients enrolled and were then monitored through disease. How the authors handled the data: Amplification of reference gene primers provided the estimated nucleated cell counts. TCRdb keeps only in-frame clones here, not all; method: immunoSEQ multiplex PCR. V and J calls plus clone size are reproduced from that table; the DNA served to infer D and trimming. This table has approximately 440,000 clones, around 88% appearing once. The CDR3 is 16 amino acids. Unmatched junction bases numbered 12, after V lost 2 bases and J lost 5 bases. Germline V gene sequence: CDR1 MGHRA, CDR2 YSYEKL.

Sequencing was done on a sample of peripheral blood. The sequence was obtained from a woman in her 50s with COVID-19, enrolled during active disease. This chain joins TRBV4-1 and TRBJ2-7, with 7 bases lining up with TRBD1. CDR3 DNA: TGCGCCAGCAGCCAAACTTGGGACAGCCCCCCCCACGAGCAGTACTTC. Encoded protein: CASSQTWDSPPHEQYF.